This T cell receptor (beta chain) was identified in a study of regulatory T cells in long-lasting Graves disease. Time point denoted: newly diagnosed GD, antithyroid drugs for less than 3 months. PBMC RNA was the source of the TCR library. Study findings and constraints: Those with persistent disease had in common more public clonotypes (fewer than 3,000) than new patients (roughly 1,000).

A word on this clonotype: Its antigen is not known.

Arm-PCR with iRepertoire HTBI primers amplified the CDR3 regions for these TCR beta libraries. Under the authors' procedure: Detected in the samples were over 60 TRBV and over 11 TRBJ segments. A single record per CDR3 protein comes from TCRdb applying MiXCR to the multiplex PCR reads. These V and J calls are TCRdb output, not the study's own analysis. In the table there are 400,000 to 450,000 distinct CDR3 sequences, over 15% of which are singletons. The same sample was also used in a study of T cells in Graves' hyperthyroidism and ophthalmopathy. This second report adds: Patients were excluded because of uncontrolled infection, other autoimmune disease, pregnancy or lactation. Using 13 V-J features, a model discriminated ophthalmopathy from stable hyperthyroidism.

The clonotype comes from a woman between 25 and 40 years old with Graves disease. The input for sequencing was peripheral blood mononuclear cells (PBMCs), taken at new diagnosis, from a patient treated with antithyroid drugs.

CDR3 loop: CASSQKSRVSNEQFF. The CDR3 coding sequence is TGTGCCAGCAGCCAAAAAAGCAGGGTATCCAATGAGCAGTTCTTC. V is TRBV11-2 and J is TRBJ2-1; a weak D match, TRBD1 (5 bases). Germline V CDR1 and CDR2: SGHAT, FQNNGV. CDR3 length: 15 residues. Deletions cut 5 bases from V and 6 bases from J, with 17 bases between.